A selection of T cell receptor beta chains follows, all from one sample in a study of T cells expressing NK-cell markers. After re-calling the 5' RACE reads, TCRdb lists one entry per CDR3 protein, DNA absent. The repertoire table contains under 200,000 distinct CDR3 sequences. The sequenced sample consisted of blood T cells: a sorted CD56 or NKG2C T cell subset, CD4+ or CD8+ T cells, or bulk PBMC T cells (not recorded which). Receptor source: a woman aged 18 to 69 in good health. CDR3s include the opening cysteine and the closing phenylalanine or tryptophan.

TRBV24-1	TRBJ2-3	CATSFSGMVGDTQYF
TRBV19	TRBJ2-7	CASSISLAGPYEQYF
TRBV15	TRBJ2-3	CATSRGLGPGDTQYF
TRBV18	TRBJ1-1	CASSPQGGNTEAFF
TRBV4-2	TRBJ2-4	CASSQVISGIGIQYF
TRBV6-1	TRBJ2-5	CASTRQGTNQETQYF
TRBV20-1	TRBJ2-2	CSASGGHTGELFF
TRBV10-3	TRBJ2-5	CATERDRGTQYF
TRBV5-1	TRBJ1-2	CASSLEAGTYGYTF
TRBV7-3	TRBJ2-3	CASSLRAGGIDTQYF
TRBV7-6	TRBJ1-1	CASSQTVNTEAFF
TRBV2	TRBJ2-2	CASRDRTTAGELFF
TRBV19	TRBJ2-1	CASRLARPNYNEQFF
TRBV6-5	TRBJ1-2	CASSYTRGSNYGYTF
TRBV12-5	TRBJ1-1	CASGLVAGTEAFF
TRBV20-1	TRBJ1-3	CSAPGPREGNTIYF
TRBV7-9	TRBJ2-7	CASSLTGRYSYEQYF
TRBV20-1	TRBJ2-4	CSGRDRGGLQDIQYF
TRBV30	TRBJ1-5	CAWSVVGGSNQPQHF
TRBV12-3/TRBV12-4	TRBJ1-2	CASSGARAKANYGYTF
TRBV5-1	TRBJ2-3	CASSFGTASTDTQYF
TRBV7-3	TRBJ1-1	CASSPRRASLGTEAFF
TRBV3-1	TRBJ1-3	CASSQDPRGNTIYF
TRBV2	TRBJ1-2	CASSPSHESYGYTF
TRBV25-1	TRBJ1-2	CASSFLDSGYTF
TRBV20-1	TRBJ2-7	CSANTGRGEYEQYF
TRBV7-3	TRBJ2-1	CASSSPGFGNYNEQFF